Below, 2 T cell receptor beta chains from the same sample are listed, as sequenced in a study of shared T cell receptors in the human thymus. The table came from immunoSEQ multiplex PCR; TCRdb's copy has only in-frame clones and leaves some out. The data contain around 340,000 clones, over 90% of them singletons. Sequencing was performed on thymocytes. The receptors were sampled from a human donor.

The chain is built from TRBV6-6 and TRBJ2-4; D gene unclear. This CDR3 spans 13 amino acids. The V and J ends lost 7 bases and 0 bases respectively, with 7 bases between them. Germline values: CDR1 MNHNY, CDR2 SVGAGI (reference sequence). DNA of the CDR3: TGTGCCAGCAAGGAGCTAGCCAAAAACATTCAGTACTTC. Translated: CASKELAKNIQYF.

This chain uses TRBV7-2 with TRBJ2-7; 12 nucleotides align to TRBD2. With V trimmed by 3 bases and J by 2 bases, 2 bases remained unmatched. The CDR3 totals 15 residues. Germline loops: CDR1 SGHTA, CDR2 FQGNSA. The CDR3 reads CASSFGLAGPYEQYF. In nucleotides, the CDR3 is TGTGCCAGCAGCTTCGGACTAGCGGGGCCCTACGAGCAGTACTTC.